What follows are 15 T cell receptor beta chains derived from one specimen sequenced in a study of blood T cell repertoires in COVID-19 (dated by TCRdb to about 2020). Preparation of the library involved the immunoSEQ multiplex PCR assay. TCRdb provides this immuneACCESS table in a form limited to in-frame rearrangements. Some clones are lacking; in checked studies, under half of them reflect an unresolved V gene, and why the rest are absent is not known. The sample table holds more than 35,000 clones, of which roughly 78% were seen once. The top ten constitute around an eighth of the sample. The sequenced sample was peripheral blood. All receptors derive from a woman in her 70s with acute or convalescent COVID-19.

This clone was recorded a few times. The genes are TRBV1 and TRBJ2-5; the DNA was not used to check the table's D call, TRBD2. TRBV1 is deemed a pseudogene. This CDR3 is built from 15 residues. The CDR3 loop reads CTSSHRTSPQETQYF. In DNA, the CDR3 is TGCACCAGCAGCCACCGGACTAGCCCCCAAGAGACCCAGTACTTC.

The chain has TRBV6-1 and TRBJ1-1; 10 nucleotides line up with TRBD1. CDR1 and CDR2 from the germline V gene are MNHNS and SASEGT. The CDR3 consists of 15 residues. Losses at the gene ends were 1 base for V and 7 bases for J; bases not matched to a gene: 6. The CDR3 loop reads CASSEGTGGAGEAFF. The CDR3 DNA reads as TGTGCCAGCAGTGAAGGGACAGGGGGGGCTGGTGAAGCTTTCTTT.

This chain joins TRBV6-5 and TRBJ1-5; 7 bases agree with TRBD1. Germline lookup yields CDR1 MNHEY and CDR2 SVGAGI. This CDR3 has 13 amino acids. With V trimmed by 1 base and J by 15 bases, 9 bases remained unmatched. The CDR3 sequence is CASSYFVGQAPHF. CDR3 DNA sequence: TGTGCCAGCAGTTACTTCGTCGGACAGGCGCCGCATTTT.

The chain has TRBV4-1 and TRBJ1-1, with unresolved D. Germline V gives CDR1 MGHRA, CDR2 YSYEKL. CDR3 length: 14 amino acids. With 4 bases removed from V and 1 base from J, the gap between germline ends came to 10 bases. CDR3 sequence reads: CASSRSEQNTEAFF. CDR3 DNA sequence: TGCGCCAGCAGCCGGTCCGAACAGAACACTGAAGCTTTCTTT.

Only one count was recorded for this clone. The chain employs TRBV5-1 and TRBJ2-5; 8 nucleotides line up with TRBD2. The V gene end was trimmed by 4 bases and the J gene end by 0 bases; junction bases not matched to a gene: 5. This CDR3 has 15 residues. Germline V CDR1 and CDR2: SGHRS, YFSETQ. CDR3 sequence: CASSPNSGNQETQYF. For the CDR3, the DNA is TGCGCCAGCAGCCCTAATAGCGGGAACCAAGAGACCCAGTACTTC.

CDR3: CASISGSRYNEQFF. CDR3 in DNA: TGTGCCAGCATTAGCGGGAGTCGCTACAATGAGCAGTTCTTC. This chain joins TRBV28 and TRBJ2-1; 9 bases map to TRBD2. V lost 7 bases to trimming and J lost 3 bases; unmatched junction nucleotides: 4. The V gene's germline CDR1 is MDHEN and CDR2 SYDVKM. This CDR3 is built from 14 residues.

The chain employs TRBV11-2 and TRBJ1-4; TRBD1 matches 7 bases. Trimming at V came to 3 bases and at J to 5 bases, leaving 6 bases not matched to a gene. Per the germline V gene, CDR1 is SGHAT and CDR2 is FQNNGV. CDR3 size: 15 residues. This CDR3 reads CASSFQTGLNEKLFF. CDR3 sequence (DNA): TGTGCCAGCAGCTTCCAGACAGGGTTGAATGAAAAACTGTTTTTT. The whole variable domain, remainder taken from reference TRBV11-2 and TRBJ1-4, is EAGVAQSPRYKIIEKRQSVAFWCNPISGHATLYWYQQILGQGPKLLIQFQNNGVVDDSQLPKDRFSAERLKGVDSTLKIQPAKLEDSAVYLCASSFQTGLNEKLFFGSGTQLSVL.

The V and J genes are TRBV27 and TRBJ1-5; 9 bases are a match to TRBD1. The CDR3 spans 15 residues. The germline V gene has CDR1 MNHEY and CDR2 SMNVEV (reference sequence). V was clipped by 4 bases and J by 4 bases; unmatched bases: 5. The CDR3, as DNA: TGTGCCAGCAGTTCCGGGACAGGGATTAATCAGCCCCAGCATTTT. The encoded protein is CASSSGTGINQPQHF.

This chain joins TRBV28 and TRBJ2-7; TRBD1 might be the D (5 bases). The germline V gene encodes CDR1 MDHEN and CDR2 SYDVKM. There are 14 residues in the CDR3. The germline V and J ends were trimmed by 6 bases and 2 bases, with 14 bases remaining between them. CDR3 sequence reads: CASRYQGPAYEQYF. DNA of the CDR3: TGTGCCAGCAGATATCAGGGTCCGGCCTACGAGCAGTACTTC.

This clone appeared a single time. Here the CDR3 DNA reads TGTGCCAGTAGTATCCCGATGGGGGGGCTGGGTAGCAATCAGCCCCAGCATTTT. Translating it yields CASSIPMGGLGSNQPQHF. V gene TRBV19 combines with J gene TRBJ1-5, with a weak D call TRBD1 (6 bases). The V gene's germline CDR1 is LNHDA and CDR2 SQIVND (reference sequence). CDR3 size: 18 residues. Trimming took off 3 bases at V and 0 bases at J, with 18 bases between the two ends. Supplemented by reference TRBV19 and TRBJ1-5, the full variable domain reads DGGITQSPKYLFRKEGQNVTLSCEQNLNHDAMYWYRQDPGQGLRLIYYSQIVNDFQKGDIAEGYSVSREKKESFPLTVTSAQKNPTAFYLCASSIPMGGLGSNQPQHFGDGTRLSIL.

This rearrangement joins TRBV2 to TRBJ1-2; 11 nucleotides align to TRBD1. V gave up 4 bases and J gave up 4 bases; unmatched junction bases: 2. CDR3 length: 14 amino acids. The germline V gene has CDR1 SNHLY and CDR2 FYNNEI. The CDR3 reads CASSAGTGGYGYTF. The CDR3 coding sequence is TGTGCCAGCAGTGCCGGGACAGGGGGCTATGGCTACACCTTC.

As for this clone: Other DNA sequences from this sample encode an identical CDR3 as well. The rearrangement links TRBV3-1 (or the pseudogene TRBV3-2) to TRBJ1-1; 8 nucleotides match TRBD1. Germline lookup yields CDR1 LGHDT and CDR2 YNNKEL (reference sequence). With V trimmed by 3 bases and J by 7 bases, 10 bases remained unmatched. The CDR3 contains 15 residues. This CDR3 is CASSQDGRGRGEAFF. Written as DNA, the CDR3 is TGTGCCAGCAGCCAGGATGGCAGGGGGCGTGGTGAAGCTTTCTTT.

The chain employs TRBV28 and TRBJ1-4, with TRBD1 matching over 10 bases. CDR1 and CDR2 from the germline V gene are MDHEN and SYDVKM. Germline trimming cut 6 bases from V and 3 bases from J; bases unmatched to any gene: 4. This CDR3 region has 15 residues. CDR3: CASSRTGGPNEKLFF. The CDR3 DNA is TGTGCCAGCAGCAGGACAGGGGGACCTAATGAAAAACTGTTTTTT.

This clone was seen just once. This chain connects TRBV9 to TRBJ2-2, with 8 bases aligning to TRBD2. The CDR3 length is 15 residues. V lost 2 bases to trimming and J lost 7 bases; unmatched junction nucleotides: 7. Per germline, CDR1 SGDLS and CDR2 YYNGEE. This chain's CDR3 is CASSVAGGDIGELFF. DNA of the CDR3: TGTGCCAGCAGCGTCGCCGGGGGGGACATCGGGGAGCTGTTTTTT.

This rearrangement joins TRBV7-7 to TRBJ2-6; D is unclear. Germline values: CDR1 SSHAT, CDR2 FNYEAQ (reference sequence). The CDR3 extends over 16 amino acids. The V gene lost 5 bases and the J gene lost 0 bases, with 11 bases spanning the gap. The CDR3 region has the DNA TGTGCCAGCAGCCCAGGAATAAGCTCTGGGGCCAACGTCCTGACTTTC. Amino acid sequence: CASSPGISSGANVLTF.